The text below deals with one T cell receptor (beta chain). This entry is derived from a study of blood T cell repertoires in COVID-19. About the study: The United States, Italy and Spain were the sources of the acute and convalescent COVID-19 samples. PBMCs, B-cell-depleted T cells, or T cells were the source of the cDNA or gDNA that made up the material.

The germline V gene has CDR1 SGDLS and CDR2 YYNGEE. Trimming removed 3 bases from V and 3 bases from J; junction bases left unmatched: 8. The CDR3 totals 15 residues. Only in-frame clones appear in the TCRdb table, and some are missing; sequencing was by immunoSEQ multiplex PCR. This sample carries approximately 47,000 clones, 70% to 90% of them seen once, and the ten largest clones take about 3%. In Seattle, patients joined the study during active infection and were tracked longitudinally. The sample was peripheral blood. The receptor comes from a woman over 75 with COVID-19, enrolled during active disease. V is TRBV9 and J is TRBJ1-2; the match to TRBD1 covers 7 bases. In DNA, the CDR3 is TGTGCCAGCAGCGGGCAGACAGGGCCCCACTATGGCTACACCTTC. This gives the protein CASSGQTGPHYGYTF.